The sequence of this T cell receptor beta chain was determined in a study of shared clonotypes between healthy human individuals. Naive-designated CD8 cells lacked CD45RO, were positively enriched for CCR7, and omitted terminally differentiated effector memory CD45RA+ cells. Germline V CDR1 and CDR2: MGHRA, YSYEKL. Trimming left V 1 base short and J 4 bases short, with 13 bases between. The CDR3 is 15 residues long. Assay execution took place at the deep level. The method was immunoSEQ multiplex PCR; TCRdb's version includes in-frame clones alone and lacks a portion of them. The table shows around 600,000 clones, with around 95% occurring only once.

Sequencing used naive CD8+ T cells sorted from blood. The rearrangement uses TRBV4-1 and TRBJ2-5; a weak D match, TRBD2 (5 bases). This receptor was identified in a woman in her twenties or thirties in good health. Written as DNA, the CDR3 is TGCGCCAGCAGCCAAGTGGGCCTAGGAGGAGAGACCCAGTACTTC. Protein: CASSQVGLGGETQYF.